This entry lists 26 T cell receptor beta chains sequenced from one sample in a study of CD8 T cells in ankylosing spondylitis. Each CDR3 protein is one row after TCRdb ran MiXCR on the 5' RACE reads. This repertoire shows about 140,000 distinct CDR3 sequences, roughly 8% found once; its top ten account for approximately 6.8%. Sequencing was carried out using synovial fluid, either unsorted or a sorted T cell fraction (not recorded which). The receptors come from a male donor with ankylosing spondylitis.

This clonotype was found a few times. V usage is TRBV12-3 or TRBV12-4 and J usage is TRBJ1-1; the D gene is possibly TRBD1 (5 bases). The CDR3 runs 14 residues. V lost 6 bases to trimming and J lost 3 bases, with 14 bases between them. In nucleotides, the CDR3 is TGTGCCAGCAGCGACCAGGGCGGTTACACTGAAGCTTTCTTT. Protein sequence: CASSDQGGYTEAFF.

The sample holds a few counts of this clonotype. The chain combines TRBV28 with TRBJ1-2; 9 positions match TRBD1. J lost 6 bases, V lost 6 bases, and 17 bases had no gene match. Germline V gives CDR1 MDHEN, CDR2 SYDVKM. The CDR3 loop spans 17 amino acids. The CDR3 spells CASSSLPGQGSSNGYTF. CDR3 DNA: TGTGCCAGCAGCTCCTTACCGGGACAGGGATCCTCTAATGGCTACACCTTC.

The sample holds a few counts of this clonotype. J is TRBJ2-7 and V is TRBV4-3; D perhaps matches TRBD2 (5 bases). V lost 4 bases and J 0 bases, leaving 13 bases between the germline ends. Germline assignment: CDR1 LGHNA and CDR2 YSLEER. The CDR3 covers 15 residues. CDR3 residues: CASSRSRSGSYEQYF. CDR3 nucleotides: TGCGCCAGCAGCCGCTCGAGGAGCGGCTCCTACGAGCAGTACTTC.

This rearrangement joins TRBV28 to TRBJ1-2; 7 nucleotides agree with TRBD1. This CDR3 spans 15 amino acids. V gave up 8 bases and J gave up 2 bases; unmatched junction bases: 11. Germline V gives CDR1 MDHEN, CDR2 SYDVKM. As DNA, the CDR3 is TGTGCCAGCGAGGGAACGATGGACAGGAACTATGGCTACACCTTC. This translates into CASEGTMDRNYGYTF.

This clonotype has a handful of counts. The chain joins TRBV7-2 to TRBJ2-7, with D perhaps TRBD1 (6 bases). The CDR3 covers 15 residues. CDR1 is SGHTA and CDR2 is FQGNSA in the germline V gene. The V and J ends lost 5 bases and 1 base respectively, with 15 bases between them. The CDR3 protein is CASSQRTALSYEQYF. The CDR3 DNA is TGTGCCAGCAGCCAAAGGACAGCGCTATCCTACGAGCAGTACTTC.

Many counts were recorded for this clonotype. The CDR3 protein is CAISESVGPQAPQHF. CDR3 DNA sequence: TGTGCCATCAGTGAGTCGGTTGGTCCACAGGCGCCCCAGCATTTT. V usage is TRBV10-3 and J usage is TRBJ1-5; a possible D gene is TRBD1 (5 bases). This CDR3 comprises 15 residues. Germline assignment: CDR1 ENHRY and CDR2 SYGVKD. Deletions cut 0 bases from V and 9 bases from J, with 15 bases between.

J is TRBJ2-1 and V is TRBV6-2 or TRBV6-3; D might be TRBD2 (6 bases). The CDR3 sequence is 14 residues long. The V and J ends lost 0 bases and 8 bases respectively, with 11 bases between them. The germline V gene encodes CDR1 MNHEY and CDR2 SVGEGT. This CDR3 is CASSYSYPSDEQFF. The CDR3 DNA sequence: TGTGCCAGCAGTTACTCCTACCCTAGCGATGAGCAGTTCTTC.

The chain employs TRBV15 and TRBJ2-7, with D perhaps matching TRBD1 or TRBD2 (6 bases each). Germline CDR1 LNHNV, CDR2 YYDKDF (reference sequence). V was shortened by 1 base and J by 1 base, with 14 bases between the two germline ends. There are 16 residues in the CDR3. The DNA of the CDR3 is TGTGCCACCAGCAGAGGGTGGGGGGCGCGGTCCTACGAGCAGTACTTC. Its translation is CATSRGWGARSYEQYF. Drawing the rest from reference TRBV15 and TRBJ2-7, the complete variable domain is DAMVIQNPRYQVTQFGKPVTLSCSQTLNHNVMYWYQQKSSQAPKLLFHYYDKDFNNEADTPDNFQSRRPNTSFCFLDIRSPGLGDTAMYLCATSRGWGARSYEQYFGPGTRLTVT.

This clonotype was found many times. This chain uses TRBV3-1 with TRBJ1-3, with no clear D. Germline V gene lookup returns CDR1 LGHDT and CDR2 YNNKEL (reference sequence). Between the trimmed V and J ends, which lost 7 bases and 0 bases, there was a span of 7 bases. This CDR3 region has 13 residues. The CDR3 DNA follows: TGTGCCAGCACTACGTTCTCTGGAAACACCATATATTTT. This codes for CASTTFSGNTIYF.

The rearrangement uses TRBV18 and TRBJ1-1, with no clear D. CDR1 and CDR2 from the germline V gene are KGHSH and LQKENI. CDR3 length equals 18 residues. Trimming took off 3 bases at V and 1 base at J, with 21 bases between the two ends. The CDR3 bases are TGTGCCAGCTCACCTATACTAACCCCTTATGAGGGGAACACTGAAGCTTTCTTT. It specifies CASSPILTPYEGNTEAFF.

This clonotype was seen many times. The V call is TRBV11-2, the J call TRBJ1-2; TRBD1 matches at 10 bases. The germline gives CDR1 SGHAT, CDR2 FQNNGV. Losses at the gene ends were 5 bases for V and 5 bases for J; bases not matched to a gene: 2. CDR3 length: 13 residues. The CDR3 is CASSPDRGYGYTF. CDR3 sequence (DNA): TGTGCCAGCAGCCCGGACAGGGGGTATGGCTACACCTTC.

This clonotype was seen more than once but under ten times. The V gene is TRBV5-1, the J gene TRBJ2-3, with D perhaps matching TRBD1 (6 bases). Germline CDR1 reads SGHRS; CDR2 reads YFSETQ. Trimming stripped 0 bases from V and 0 bases from J, with 11 bases between. The CDR3 extends over 16 amino acids. CDR3 DNA: TGCGCCAGCAGCTTGGGGTTTGACAGGAGCACAGATACGCAGTATTTT. This codes for CASSLGFDRSTDTQYF.

The V gene is TRBV19, the J gene TRBJ2-7; TRBD1 or TRBD2 may be the D gene (6 bases each). CDR1 and CDR2 from the germline V gene are LNHDA and SQIVND (reference sequence). Trimming took 7 bases from V and 5 from J, leaving 18 bases between them. This CDR3 has 14 residues. The CDR3 loop is CASNSRGAPHEQYF. The CDR3 coding sequence is TGTGCCAGTAATTCAAGGGGGGCGCCCCACGAGCAGTACTTC.

This clonotype occurred a few times. The chain carries TRBV24-1 and TRBJ2-1; 8 nucleotides line up with TRBD1. The V gene's germline CDR1 is KGHDR and CDR2 SFDVKD. V dropped 3 bases and J dropped 4; count of bases not matched to a gene: 7. The CDR3 contains 16 residues. CDR3: CATSDPGQGGYNEQFF. The CDR3 DNA reads TGTGCCACCAGTGATCCCGGACAGGGTGGGTACAATGAGCAGTTCTTC.

This clonotype has ten or more counts. This chain connects TRBV7-2 to TRBJ1-5; TRBD1 might be the D (6 bases). This CDR3 has 14 amino acids. Germline loops: CDR1 SGHTA, CDR2 FQGNSA. Between the trimmed V and J ends, which lost 5 bases and 5 bases, there was a span of 13 bases. The DNA of the CDR3 is TGTGCCAGCAGCCTAGGGGCAGGGGATCAGCCCCAGCATTTT. Residues: CASSLGAGDQPQHF. Together with reference TRBV7-2 and TRBJ1-5, the CDR3 gives the full variable domain: GAGVSQSPSNKVTEKGKDVELRCDPISGHTALYWYRQSLGQGLEFLIYFQGNSAPDKSGLPSDRFSAERTGGSVSTLTIQRTQQEDSAVYLCASSLGAGDQPQHFGDGTRLSIL.

This clonotype was observed many times. V usage is TRBV20-1 and J usage is TRBJ1-5, with D possibly being TRBD1 (6 bases). This CDR3 comprises 13 residues. Germline CDR1 is DFQATT and CDR2 is SNEGSKA (reference sequence). V shed 6 bases and J shed 7 bases, with 16 bases lying between them. CDR3: CSAPIVGGQPQHF. The CDR3 region has the DNA TGCAGTGCCCCCATAGTTGGGGGCCAGCCCCAGCATTTT.

This clonotype was counted many times. The V call is TRBV9, the J call TRBJ2-1; no firm D call. Trimming removed 4 bases at V and 1 base at J, with 12 bases between. This CDR3 comprises 15 residues. CDR1 and CDR2 from the germline V gene are SGDLS and YYNGEE. Written as DNA, the CDR3 is TGTGCCAGCAGCCCCCGTCTAGGGTCCTACAATGAGCAGTTCTTC. Translated: CASSPRLGSYNEQFF.

This clonotype was detected ten times or more. CDR3 in amino acids: CAKSGGATDTQYF. CDR3 nucleotide sequence: TGTGCCAAAAGCGGGGGAGCGACAGATACGCAGTATTTT. The rearrangement joins TRBV10-3 to TRBJ2-3; 8 bases are shared with TRBD2. The junction had 6 bases not matched to a gene; V was cut back by 10 bases and J by 3 bases. This CDR3 region has 13 residues. Germline CDR1 reads ENHRY; CDR2 reads SYGVKD.

V and J are TRBV5-1 and TRBJ2-1, with 11 nucleotides matching TRBD2. The CDR3 is 15 amino acids. V shed 7 bases and J 5 bases; nucleotides not matched to a gene: 8. Germline CDR1 reads SGHRS; CDR2 reads YFSETQ. The CDR3 coding sequence is TGCGCCAGCGCTTCCGGGACTAGCGGCCACAATGAGCAGTTCTTC. Residues: CASASGTSGHNEQFF. Together with reference TRBV5-1 and TRBJ2-1, the CDR3 gives the full variable domain: KAGVTQTPRYLIKTRGQQVTLSCSPISGHRSVSWYQQTPGQGLQFLFEYFSETQRNKGNFPGRFSGRQFSNSRSEMNVSTLELGDSALYLCASASGTSGHNEQFFGPGTRLTVL.

In this sample, this clonotype turned up many times. The V gene is TRBV7-2, the J gene TRBJ1-1, with D possibly TRBD1 on 6 matching bases. Germline CDR1 is SGHTA and CDR2 is FQGNSA. This CDR3 has 17 residues. Between the trimmed V and J ends, which lost 3 bases and 5 bases, there was a span of 22 bases. In DNA, the CDR3 is TGTGCCAGCAGCTTCGACAGGTCGAGGAGGGAGGGAACTGAAGCTTTCTTT. It yields the protein CASSFDRSRREGTEAFF.

The DNA of the CDR3 is TGTGCCAGCAGCTTAGGCCGCACCCAGGAAGCTTTCTTT. As protein: CASSLGRTQEAFF. This sequence joins TRBV11-3 and TRBJ1-1; no clear D gene. The CDR3 has 13 residues. The V gene lost 1 base and the J gene lost 8 bases, with 11 bases spanning the gap. CDR1 and CDR2 from the germline V gene are SGHNT and YENEEA.

As regards this clonotype: A read error may be the cause here, since a much bigger clone is one base away. V usage is TRBV20-1 and J usage is TRBJ2-5; 7 bases fit TRBD2. This CDR3 comprises 13 residues. The J segment lost 2 bases and the V segment lost 5 bases, leaving 5 bases of the junction unmatched. The germline V gene has CDR1 DFQATT and CDR2 SNEGSKA (reference sequence). The CDR3 loop reads CSALRDYQETQYF. DNA for the CDR3: TGCAGTGCTCTAAGGGACTATCAAGAGACCCAGTACTTC.

This clonotype was found many times. The CDR3 reads CASGKGQMGGSSPLHF. The CDR3 nucleotides read TGCGCCAGCGGCAAGGGACAGATGGGGGGATCTTCACCCCTCCACTTT. The chain joins TRBV5-1 to TRBJ1-6, with 7 bases that match TRBD1. This CDR3 contains 16 residues. Unmatched junction bases numbered 16, after V lost 7 bases and J lost 9 bases. Germline lookup yields CDR1 SGHRS and CDR2 YFSETQ. The variable domain in full, with the rest retrieved from reference TRBV5-1 and TRBJ1-6, is KAGVTQTPRYLIKTRGQQVTLSCSPISGHRSVSWYQQTPGQGLQFLFEYFSETQRNKGNFPGRFSGRQFSNSRSEMNVSTLELGDSALYLCASGKGQMGGSSPLHFGNGTRLTVT.

The chain is built from TRBV9 and TRBJ2-7; tentatively, D is TRBD2 (5 bases). Per germline, CDR1 SGDLS and CDR2 YYNGEE. With 0 bases removed from V and 7 bases from J, the gap between germline ends came to 14 bases. The CDR3 extends over 14 amino acids. As DNA, the CDR3 is TGTGCCAGCAGCGTAGGTGGTGGGCGAGGGGAGCAGTACTTC. Amino acids: CASSVGGGRGEQYF.

The chain employs TRBV5-5 and TRBJ2-1; D ambiguous. V lost 0 bases and J 4 bases, leaving 11 bases between the germline ends. This CDR3 has 15 residues. The germline V gene encodes CDR1 SGHKS and CDR2 YYEKEE (reference sequence). CDR3 DNA: TGTGCCAGCAGCTTGGTTGGATCGCTATACAATGAGCAGTTCTTC. Translation: CASSLVGSLYNEQFF.

This clonotype was counted between two and nine times. The chain links TRBV7-2 to TRBJ1-5; D unclear. V lost 5 bases and J 4 bases, leaving 9 bases between the germline ends. CDR3 size: 13 residues. In germline, CDR1 is SGHTA, CDR2 FQGNSA. The CDR3 sequence is CASSQDGNQPQHF. In DNA form, the CDR3 reads TGTGCCAGCAGCCAGGATGGGAATCAGCCCCAGCATTTT.